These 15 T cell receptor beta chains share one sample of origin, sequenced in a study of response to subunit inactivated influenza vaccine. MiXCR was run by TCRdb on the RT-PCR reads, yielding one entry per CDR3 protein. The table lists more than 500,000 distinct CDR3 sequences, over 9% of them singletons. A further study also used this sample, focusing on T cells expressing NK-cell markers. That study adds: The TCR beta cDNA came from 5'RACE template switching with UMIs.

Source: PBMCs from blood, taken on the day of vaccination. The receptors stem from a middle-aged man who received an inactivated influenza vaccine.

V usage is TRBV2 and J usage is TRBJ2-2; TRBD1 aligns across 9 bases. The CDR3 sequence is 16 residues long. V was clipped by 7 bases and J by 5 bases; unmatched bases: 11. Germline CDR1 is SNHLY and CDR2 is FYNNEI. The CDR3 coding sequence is TGTGCCAGCACTACAGCTCGGGACAGGGTGACCGGGGAGCTGTTTTTT. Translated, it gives CASTTARDRVTGELFF.

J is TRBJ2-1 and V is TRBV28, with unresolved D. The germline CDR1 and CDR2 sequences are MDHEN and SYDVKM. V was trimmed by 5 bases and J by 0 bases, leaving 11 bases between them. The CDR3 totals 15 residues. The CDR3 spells CASSVTVTSYNEQFF. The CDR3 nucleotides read TGTGCCAGCAGTGTCACAGTGACCTCCTACAATGAGCAGTTCTTC. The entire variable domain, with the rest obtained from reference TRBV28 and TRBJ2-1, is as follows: DVKVTQSSRYLVKRTGEKVFLECVQDMDHENMFWYRQDPGLGLRLIYFSYDVKMKEKGDIPEGYSVSREKKERFSLILESASTNQTSMYLCASSVTVTSYNEQFFGPGTRLTVL.

CDR3 coding DNA: TGCGCCAGCAGCCAACCCGGGACAGGGACCTACGAGCAGTACTTC. This encodes CASSQPGTGTYEQYF. The chain uses TRBV4-1 and TRBJ2-7, with 9 bases fitting TRBD1. This CDR3 is built from 15 residues. Per germline, CDR1 MGHRA and CDR2 YSYEKL. V gave up 2 bases and J gave up 2 bases; unmatched junction bases: 4.

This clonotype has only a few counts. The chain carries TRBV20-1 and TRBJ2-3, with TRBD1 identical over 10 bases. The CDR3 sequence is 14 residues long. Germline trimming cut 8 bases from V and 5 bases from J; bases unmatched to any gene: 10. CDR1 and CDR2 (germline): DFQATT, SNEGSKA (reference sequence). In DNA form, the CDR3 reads TGCAGTCCGTTGACAGGGGGCGCGAAAGATACGCAGTATTTT. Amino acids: CSPLTGGAKDTQYF.

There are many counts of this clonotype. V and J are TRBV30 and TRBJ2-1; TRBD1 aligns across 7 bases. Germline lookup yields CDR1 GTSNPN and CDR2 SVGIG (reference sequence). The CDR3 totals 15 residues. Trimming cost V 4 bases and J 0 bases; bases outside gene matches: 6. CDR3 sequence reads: CAWNRDSPSYNEQFF. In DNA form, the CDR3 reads TGTGCCTGGAATCGGGACAGCCCCTCCTACAATGAGCAGTTCTTC.

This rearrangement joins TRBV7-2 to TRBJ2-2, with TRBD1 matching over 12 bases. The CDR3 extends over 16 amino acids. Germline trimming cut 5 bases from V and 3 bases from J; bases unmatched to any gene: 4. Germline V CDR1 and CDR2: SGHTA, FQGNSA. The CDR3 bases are TGTGCCAGCAGCCCTGGGACAGGGGGCTACACCGGGGAGCTGTTTTTT. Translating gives CASSPGTGGYTGELFF.

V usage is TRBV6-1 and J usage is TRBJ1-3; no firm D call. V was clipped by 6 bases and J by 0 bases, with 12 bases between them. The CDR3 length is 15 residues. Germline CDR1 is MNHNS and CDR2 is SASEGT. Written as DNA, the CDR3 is TGTGCCAGCAGAAAGGACGGATCCTCTGGAAACACCATATATTTT. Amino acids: CASRKDGSSGNTIYF.

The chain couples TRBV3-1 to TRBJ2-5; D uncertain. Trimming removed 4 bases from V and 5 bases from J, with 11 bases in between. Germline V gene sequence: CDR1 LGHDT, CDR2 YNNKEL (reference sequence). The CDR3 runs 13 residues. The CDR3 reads CASSLPGLETQYF. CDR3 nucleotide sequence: TGTGCCAGCAGCCTGCCGGGTCTTGAGACCCAGTACTTC.

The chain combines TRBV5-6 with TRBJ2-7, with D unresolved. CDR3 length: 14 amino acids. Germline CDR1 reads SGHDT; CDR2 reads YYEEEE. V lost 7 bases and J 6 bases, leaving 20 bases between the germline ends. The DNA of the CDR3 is TGTGCCAGCGGTAAGGAAGGTACCGATGTCGAGCAGTACTTC. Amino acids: CASGKEGTDVEQYF.

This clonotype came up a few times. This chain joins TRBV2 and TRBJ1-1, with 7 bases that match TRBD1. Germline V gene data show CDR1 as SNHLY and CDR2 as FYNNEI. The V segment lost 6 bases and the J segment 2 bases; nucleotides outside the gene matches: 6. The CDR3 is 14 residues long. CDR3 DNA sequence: TGTGCCAGCAGACCGACAGGGCGAAACACTGAAGCTTTCTTT. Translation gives CASRPTGRNTEAFF.

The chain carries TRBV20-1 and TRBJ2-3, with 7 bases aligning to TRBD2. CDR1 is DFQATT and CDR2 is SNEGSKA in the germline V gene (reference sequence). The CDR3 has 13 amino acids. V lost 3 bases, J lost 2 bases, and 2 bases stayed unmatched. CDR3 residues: CSARREPTDTQYF. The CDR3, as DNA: TGCAGTGCTAGGCGGGAGCCCACAGATACGCAGTATTTT.

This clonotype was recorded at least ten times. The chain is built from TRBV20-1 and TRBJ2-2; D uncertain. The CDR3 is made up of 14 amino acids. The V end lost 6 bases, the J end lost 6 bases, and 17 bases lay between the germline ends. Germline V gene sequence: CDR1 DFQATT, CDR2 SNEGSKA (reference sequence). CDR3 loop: CSAVKSAAAGELFF. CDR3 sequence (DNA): TGCAGTGCCGTGAAGTCGGCCGCGGCCGGGGAGCTGTTTTTT.

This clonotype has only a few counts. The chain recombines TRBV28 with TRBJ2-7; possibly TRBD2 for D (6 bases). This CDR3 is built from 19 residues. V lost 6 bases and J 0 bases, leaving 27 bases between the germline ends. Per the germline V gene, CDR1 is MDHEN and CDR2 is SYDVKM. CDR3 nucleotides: TGTGCCAGCAGCCTTCCCAATCATGACTGGCGGGGAAGCTCCTACGAGCAGTACTTC. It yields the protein CASSLPNHDWRGSSYEQYF.

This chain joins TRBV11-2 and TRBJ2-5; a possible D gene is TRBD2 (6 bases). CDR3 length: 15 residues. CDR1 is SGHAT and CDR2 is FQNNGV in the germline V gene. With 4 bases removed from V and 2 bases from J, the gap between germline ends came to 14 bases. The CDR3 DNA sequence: TGTGCCAGCAGCTCGGGACTGGGAACTCAAGAGACCCAGTACTTC. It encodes CASSSGLGTQETQYF.

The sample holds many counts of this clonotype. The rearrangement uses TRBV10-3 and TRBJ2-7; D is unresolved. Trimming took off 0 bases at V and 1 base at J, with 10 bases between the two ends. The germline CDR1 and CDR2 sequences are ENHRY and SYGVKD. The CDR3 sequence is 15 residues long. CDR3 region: CAISESRSRSYEQYF. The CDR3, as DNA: TGTGCCATCAGTGAGTCGAGGTCCAGGTCCTACGAGCAGTACTTC.